The TCR beta chain under discussion was sequenced for a study of vaccination and CD4 T cells after COVID-19. Overall study findings and caveats: Only post-vaccination samples contained a median about 86% of the reactive clones in convalescent patients.

Sequencing of the DNA from cultured CD4+ T cells was carried out with the Oncomine TCR Beta short-read assay. Each CDR3 protein is one row after TCRdb ran MiXCR on the PCR reads. The sample lists about 15,000 distinct CDR3 sequences, 50% to 60% occurring once. Treatment here: approximately nine-day PBMC culture with coronavirus spike peptide pools or control peptides (ViraFEST assay). A remark on this clonotype: Antigen unknown.

The sequenced sample was CD4+ T cells from blood, cultured in vitro. This receptor was obtained from a human donor who had recovered from COVID-19.

The CDR3 DNA sequence: TGTGCCAGTAGTAGGGTGGCCGGGGAGCTGTTTTTT. Protein product: CASSRVAGELFF. The V gene is TRBV19, the J gene TRBJ2-2; no firm D call. Germline V gene sequence: CDR1 LNHDA, CDR2 SQIVND (reference sequence). CDR3 size: 12 residues. V gave up 4 bases and J gave up 6 bases, with 6 bases separating them.